This TCR beta chain was recovered during a study of blood T cell repertoires in COVID-19. Study-wide context: In each case, the material was cDNA or gDNA derived from T cells, B-cell-depleted T cells, or PBMCs.

The trim removed 4 bases at V and 3 bases at J, leaving 9 bases unmatched. This CDR3 region has 18 residues. In germline, CDR1 is SGDLS, CDR2 YYNGEE. In the original workflow: Reference gene primers were amplified, and this amplification served to estimate nucleated cell counts. TCRdb's table, derived via immunoSEQ multiplex PCR, lists solely in-frame clones and lacks some. The V and J calls and clone size are taken from that table; D and trimming were inferred from the DNA. Altogether about 300,000 clones are present, roughly nine tenths being singletons, with the ten largest covering approximately 6.5%.

This TCR derives from a young man who had recovered from COVID-19. This rearrangement joins TRBV9 to TRBJ2-1; 14 bases agree with TRBD2. The sequencing input was peripheral blood. The CDR3 DNA sequence: TGTGCCAGCAGCCCTCGCCCGGGACTAGCGGGAGACTACAATGAGCAGTTCTTC. Its protein is CASSPRPGLAGDYNEQFF.